This T cell receptor (beta chain) emerged from a study of cytotoxic CD8 clonotypes in ibrutinib-treated CLL. Background on the study: The study included 11 relapsed/refractory and under 16 treatment-naive patients; roughly 18 had IGHV unmutated disease. Study outcomes and limitations: Age-matched healthy donor levels were exceeded by baseline clonality, which tracked circulating CD8+ T-cell counts. Before falling back toward baseline at progression, clonality had risen at the time of ibrutinib response.

TCRdb keeps only in-frame clones here, not all; method: immunoSEQ multiplex PCR. The sample has fewer than 400,000 clones, roughly 71% seen once. About this clone: Its antigen is undetermined.

This receptor was taken from a human donor with chronic lymphocytic leukemia. The source was PBMCs, collected after 36 months of ibrutinib treatment.

The CDR3 here is CASSLRFGQGLGYTF. The CDR3 DNA sequence: TGTGCCAGCAGCTTAAGGTTCGGACAGGGGCTTGGCTACACCTTC. This sequence joins TRBV7-2 and TRBJ1-2; 9 bases line up with TRBD1. Germline V gene sequence: CDR1 SGHTA, CDR2 FQGNSA. The CDR3 sequence is 15 residues long. Trimming removed 2 bases from V and 7 bases from J; junction bases left unmatched: 8.